What follows are 26 T cell receptor beta chains derived from one specimen sequenced in a study of T-cell memory formation after mild COVID-19. TCRdb processed the 5' RACE reads anew with MiXCR; each CDR3 protein has one entry. The sample shows roughly 150,000 distinct CDR3 sequences, roughly 15% of them seen only once. The sequenced sample was PBMCs or a T cell subset sorted from them (not recorded which). The source is an adult woman who had mild COVID-19 (a few samples of this study predate the infection). Cell type and time point are not known.

The chain links TRBV5-1 to TRBJ2-1; D is perhaps TRBD2 (5 bases). The CDR3 runs to 14 residues. The V and J ends lost 0 bases and 7 bases respectively, with 11 bases between them. In germline, CDR1 is SGHRS, CDR2 YFSETQ. CDR3 DNA sequence: TGCGCCAGCAGCTTGGTGGCTGGGGAGAATGAGCAGTTCTTC. Protein: CASSLVAGENEQFF.

This clonotype appeared many times. The V gene is TRBV12-3 or TRBV12-4, the J gene TRBJ1-3; D remains ambiguous. The CDR3 has 13 amino acids. Trimming pared 1 base from V and 4 bases from J, leaving 5 bases between. The CDR3 coding sequence is TGTGCCAGCAGTTTAGATAGAGGAAACACCATATATTTT. As protein: CASSLDRGNTIYF.

The CDR3 is CASGRLKNTGELFF. The DNA of the CDR3 is TGTGCCAGCGGACGACTCAAGAACACCGGGGAGCTGTTTTTT. This chain uses TRBV6-5 with TRBJ2-2; D uncertain. Germline CDR1 reads MNHEY; CDR2 reads SVGAGI. Deletions cut 8 bases from V and 1 base from J, with 11 bases between. The CDR3 loop spans 14 amino acids.

This clonotype was observed a few times. This chain connects TRBV30 to TRBJ2-2; D perhaps matches TRBD1 (5 bases). CDR3 size: 14 residues. CDR1 GTSNPN and CDR2 SVGIG come from the germline V gene (reference sequence). Trimming cost V 4 bases and J 5 bases, with 14 bases left between them. CDR3 in amino acids: CAWKAGSITGELFF. The DNA of the CDR3 is TGTGCCTGGAAGGCAGGGTCCATAACCGGGGAGCTGTTTTTT.

This clonotype was detected only a few times. In nucleotides, the CDR3 is TGTGCCACCAGTGATTTGAGGACATTGAACACCGGGGAGCTGTTTTTT. This encodes CATSDLRTLNTGELFF. The gene calls are TRBV24-1 and TRBJ2-2; a weak D match, TRBD1 (5 bases). The length of the CDR3 is 16 residues. CDR1 and CDR2 (germline): KGHDR, SFDVKD. V shed 0 bases and J shed 1 base, with 8 bases lying between them.

This chain joins TRBV10-3 and TRBJ1-2, with a weak D call TRBD1 (5 bases). The CDR3 has 15 residues. V lost 0 bases, J lost 3 bases, and 11 bases lay in between. CDR1 and CDR2 from the germline V gene are ENHRY and SYGVKD. CDR3 bases: TGTGCCATCAGTGAGTCAGGGGAAACATACTATGGCTACACCTTC. Its protein is CAISESGETYYGYTF.

The chain's CDR3 is CASRVVGADTQYF. CDR3 DNA sequence: TGTGCCAGCAGGGTCGTGGGGGCAGATACGCAGTATTTT. The chain carries TRBV6-5 and TRBJ2-3; either TRBD1 or TRBD2 may supply D (5 bases each). There are 13 residues in the CDR3. Germline V CDR1 and CDR2: MNHEY, SVGAGI. V was shortened by 6 bases and J by 4 bases, with 11 bases between the two germline ends.

This clonotype was detected only once. The V and J genes are TRBV12-3 or TRBV12-4 and TRBJ1-2; TRBD1 might be the D (6 bases). This CDR3 spans 12 amino acids. V lost 10 bases and J 5 bases, leaving 14 bases between the germline ends. The CDR3 spells CATQSRGYGYTF. The CDR3 bases are TGTGCCACCCAATCCAGGGGATATGGCTACACCTTC.

In its sample, this clonotype was seen a few times. The V call is TRBV29-1, the J call TRBJ1-2; D gene ambiguous. Trimming took off 6 bases at V and 7 bases at J, with 12 bases between the two ends. The CDR3 has 11 residues. The germline V gene encodes CDR1 SQVTM and CDR2 ANQGSEA. CDR3 residues: CSVPLRSGYTF. CDR3 coding DNA: TGCAGCGTCCCCCTCAGGTCTGGCTACACCTTC.

V and J are TRBV5-1 and TRBJ2-7; D is perhaps TRBD2 (6 bases). V was cut by 2 bases and J by 3 bases, with 21 bases left in between. CDR1 and CDR2 from the germline V gene are SGHRS and YFSETQ. The CDR3 loop spans 17 amino acids. In nucleotides, the CDR3 is TGCGCCAGCAGCTTTCCCGGAGGGCTTGGAAGTGACTACGAGCAGTACTTC. Translation: CASSFPGGLGSDYEQYF.

DNA of the CDR3: TGTGCCAGCAGCCAAGAACAGGGGAGCTCCTACGAGCAGTACTTC. This translates into CASSQEQGSSYEQYF. This chain links TRBV4-2 with TRBJ2-7, with 7 bases that match TRBD1. The CDR3 loop spans 15 amino acids. Germline V gives CDR1 LGHNA, CDR2 YNFKEQ. Trimming removed 0 bases from V and 0 bases from J; junction bases left unmatched: 2.

This clonotype was observed many times. This rearrangement joins TRBV6-2 or TRBV6-3 to TRBJ2-1; D not resolved. The CDR3 covers 11 residues. The V end was cut by 5 bases, the J end by 5 bases, with 4 bases between. In germline, CDR1 is MNHEY, CDR2 SVGEGT. DNA for the CDR3: TGTGCCAGCAGTAAAAACAATGAGCAGTTCTTC. This gives the protein CASSKNNEQFF.

This clonotype was observed a few times. The chain couples TRBV7-9 to TRBJ2-1; TRBD2 agrees at 16 bases. CDR3 size: 19 residues. Germline CDR1 reads SEHNR; CDR2 reads FQNEAQ (reference sequence). Trimming at V came to 5 bases and at J to 4 bases, leaving 11 bases not matched to a gene. The CDR3 DNA sequence: TGTGCCAGCAGCACGGGGACTAGCGGGAGGGCCTTGTCTTACAATGAGCAGTTCTTC. Amino acid sequence: CASSTGTSGRALSYNEQFF.

A few counts support this clonotype. CDR3 nucleotide sequence: TGCGCCAGCAGCCCGGGGGTAGGACGGGATACGCAGTATTTT. Protein sequence: CASSPGVGRDTQYF. The chain carries TRBV5-1 and TRBJ2-3; TRBD2 might be the D (6 bases). CDR3 length equals 14 residues. V lost 4 bases and J lost 6, with 15 bases in between. In germline, CDR1 is SGHRS, CDR2 YFSETQ.

The chain is built from TRBV7-8 and TRBJ2-7; D perhaps matches TRBD1 (6 bases). V was pared by 5 bases and J by 7 bases, with 18 bases between. Germline values: CDR1 SGHVS, CDR2 FQNEAQ. The CDR3 runs to 14 residues. The DNA of the CDR3 is TGTGCCAGCAGCGACGCACAGGGATTCTGGGAGCAGTACTTC. This codes for CASSDAQGFWEQYF.

The chain links TRBV18 to TRBJ2-7; D is uncertain. The V gene lost 6 bases and the J gene lost 6 bases, with 12 bases spanning the gap. This CDR3 spans 12 amino acids. The germline V gene encodes CDR1 KGHSH and CDR2 LQKENI. The CDR3 is CASSPEGVEQYF. CDR3 coding DNA: TGTGCCAGCTCTCCGGAAGGAGTCGAGCAGTACTTC.

The chain joins TRBV3-2 to TRBJ2-3; TRBD2, the table's D call, lacks a check against the DNA. TRBV3-2 is given as a pseudogene. CDR3 length: 16 residues. CDR3 in DNA: TGTGCCAGCAGCCAGCGGCTAGCGGGAGTTTCGGATACGCAGTATTTT. It specifies CASSQRLAGVSDTQYF.

The rearrangement uses TRBV5-1 and TRBJ2-2; the match to TRBD1 covers 10 bases. The CDR3 extends over 15 amino acids. Losses at the gene ends were 6 bases for V and 6 bases for J; bases not matched to a gene: 8. Germline V gene lookup returns CDR1 SGHRS and CDR2 YFSETQ. The CDR3 DNA reads TGCGCCAGCAATCCCTGGGACAGGGGAGCCGGGGAGCTGTTTTTT. Translating gives CASNPWDRGAGELFF.

V is TRBV15 and J is TRBJ1-5; perhaps TRBD1 as D (6 bases). The germline V gene encodes CDR1 LNHNV and CDR2 YYDKDF (reference sequence). The CDR3 extends over 15 amino acids. V was cut by 0 bases and J by 5 bases, with 11 bases left in between. The CDR3 protein is CATSRDSGGYQPQHF. Here the CDR3 DNA reads TGTGCCACCAGCAGAGATTCGGGGGGCTATCAGCCCCAGCATTTT.

The chain is built from TRBV27 and TRBJ2-7; either TRBD1 or TRBD2 may supply D (6 bases each). V gave up 0 bases and J gave up 4 bases, with 16 bases separating them. Germline V gives CDR1 MNHEY, CDR2 SMNVEV (reference sequence). This CDR3 comprises 16 residues. CDR3 residues: CASSLSGGLGPYEQYF. Here the CDR3 DNA reads TGTGCCAGCAGTTTATCTGGGGGGCTGGGTCCATACGAGCAGTACTTC.

J is TRBJ2-1 and V is TRBV5-1, with 9 bases aligning to TRBD2. CDR3 length: 13 residues. Trimming removed 3 bases from V and 11 bases from J; junction bases left unmatched: 6. Per the germline V gene, CDR1 is SGHRS and CDR2 is YFSETQ. CDR3 sequence: CASSYTLAGKQFF. The CDR3 nucleotides are TGCGCCAGCAGCTACACGCTAGCGGGGAAGCAGTTCTTC.

There are a few counts of this clonotype. The rearrangement joins TRBV4-3 to TRBJ2-1; D call uncertain. Germline loops: CDR1 LGHNA, CDR2 YSLEER. This CDR3 has 15 amino acids. Trimming removed 0 bases at V and 8 bases at J, with 14 bases between. CDR3 sequence (DNA): TGCGCCAGCAGCCAAGAGGCGCCCCGAAACCATGAGCAGTTCTTC. Amino acids: CASSQEAPRNHEQFF.

This clonotype was seen only a few times. The rearrangement joins TRBV2 to TRBJ2-1; D gene unclear. Germline-derived CDR1 and CDR2 are SNHLY and FYNNEI. This CDR3 has 15 residues. V lost 6 bases to trimming and J lost 6 bases, with 18 bases between them. The CDR3 DNA reads as TGTGCCAGCAGAAAAGAGGCTTTATTTTCCAATGAGCAGTTCTTC. As protein: CASRKEALFSNEQFF.

The genes are TRBV5-1 and TRBJ1-1, with TRBD1 matching over 9 bases. This CDR3 has 16 amino acids. J was trimmed by 4 bases and V by 0 bases; bases with no gene match: 7. Germline values: CDR1 SGHRS, CDR2 YFSETQ. The CDR3 DNA reads as TGCGCCAGCAGCTTGGGGGGACAGGGAATTGGCACTGAAGCTTTCTTT. Its translation: CASSLGGQGIGTEAFF.

This clonotype appeared a few times. The chain recombines TRBV25-1 with TRBJ1-5; D is unresolved. Germline-derived CDR1 and CDR2 are MGHDK and SYGVNS. This CDR3 is built from 14 residues. V was trimmed by 1 base and J by 4 bases, leaving 8 bases between them. As DNA, the CDR3 is TGTGCCAGCAGTGAATCAGCCAGGAATCAGCCCCAGCATTTT. It codes for CASSESARNQPQHF.

The rearrangement uses TRBV10-3 and TRBJ2-1; TRBD2 aligns across 13 bases. In germline, CDR1 is ENHRY, CDR2 SYGVKD. The CDR3 has 13 residues. The ends lost 9 bases at V and 9 bases at J; junction bases unmatched: 5. The CDR3 DNA is TGTGCCATATCGGGACTAGCGGGATTTGAGCAGTTCTTC. Its protein is CAISGLAGFEQFF.